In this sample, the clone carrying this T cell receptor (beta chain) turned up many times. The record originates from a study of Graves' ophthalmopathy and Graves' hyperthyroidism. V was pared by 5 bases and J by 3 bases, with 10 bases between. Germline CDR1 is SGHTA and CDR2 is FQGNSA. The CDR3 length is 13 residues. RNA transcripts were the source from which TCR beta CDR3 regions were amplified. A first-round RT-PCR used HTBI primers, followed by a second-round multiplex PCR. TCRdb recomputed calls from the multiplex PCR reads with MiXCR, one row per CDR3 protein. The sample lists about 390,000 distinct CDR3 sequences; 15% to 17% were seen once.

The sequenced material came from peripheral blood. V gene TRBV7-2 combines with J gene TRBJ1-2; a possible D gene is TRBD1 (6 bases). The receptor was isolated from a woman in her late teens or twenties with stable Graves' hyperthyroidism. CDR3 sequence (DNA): TGTGCCAGCAGCCTTTACAGGGACTATGGCTACACCTTC. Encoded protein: CASSLYRDYGYTF.